These 10 T cell receptor beta chains came from one sample sequenced in a study of cytomegalovirus exposure and HLA in healthy donors. 60 Vbeta and 13 Jbeta primers were used in PCR. TCRdb's copy holds only in-frame clones and misses some; the assay was immunoSEQ multiplex PCR. In the table there are roughly 150,000 clones, about 80% of which are singletons. The sequenced sample consisted of PBMCs. These receptors all stem from a male donor in good health and CMV-seronegative.

CDR3 nucleotides: TGCGCCAGCAGCCTAAACTCTGGAAACACCATATATTTT. This encodes CASSLNSGNTIYF. This chain connects TRBV5-1 to TRBJ1-3; no firm D call. Germline-derived CDR1 and CDR2 are SGHRS and YFSETQ. The V end lost 4 bases, the J end lost 0 bases, and 5 bases lay between the germline ends. The CDR3 has 13 amino acids.

V and J are TRBV25-1 and TRBJ1-1; D may be TRBD1 (5 bases). V lost 4 bases and J lost 0, with 9 bases in between. This CDR3 is built from 14 residues. Germline lookup yields CDR1 MGHDK and CDR2 SYGVNS. The CDR3 DNA follows: TGTGCCAGCAGTGCGACAGATATGAACACTGAAGCTTTCTTT. It specifies CASSATDMNTEAFF. Together with reference TRBV25-1 and TRBJ1-1, the CDR3 gives the full variable domain: EADIYQTPRYLVIGTGKKITLECSQTMGHDKMYWYQQDPGMELHLIHYSYGVNSTEKGDLSSESTVSRIRTEHFPLTLESARPSHTSQYLCASSATDMNTEAFFGQGTRLTVV.

This clone has a handful of counts. The chain recombines TRBV7-9 with TRBJ1-1, with D possibly being TRBD1 (6 bases). CDR3 length equals 13 residues. V was trimmed by 1 base and J by 6 bases, leaving 9 bases between them. The germline V gene has CDR1 SEHNR and CDR2 FQNEAQ (reference sequence). CDR3 bases: TGTGCCAGCAGCTTAGAGGCAGGGGCTGAAGCTTTCTTT. As protein: CASSLEAGAEAFF.

The V call is TRBV27, the J call TRBJ1-5, with unresolved D. In germline, CDR1 is MNHEY, CDR2 SMNVEV (reference sequence). The CDR3 loop spans 13 amino acids. Trimming pared 3 bases from V and 6 bases from J, leaving 9 bases between. Here the CDR3 DNA reads TGTGCCAGCAGTTTTCACCAAGCTCAGCCCCAGCATTTT. Its translation is CASSFHQAQPQHF.

The chain carries TRBV27 and TRBJ1-1, with a possible D match to TRBD1 (6 bases). CDR3 length equals 16 residues. Germline CDR1 reads MNHEY; CDR2 reads SMNVEV (reference sequence). With 6 bases removed from V and 7 bases from J, the gap between germline ends came to 24 bases. Here the CDR3 DNA reads TGTGCCAGCAGCCAAACCCCTCCAGGGGCACTCAATGAAGCTTTCTTT. Translated: CASSQTPPGALNEAFF.

The chain recombines TRBV29-1 with TRBJ1-2, with 8 bases fitting TRBD1. Looked up from germline, CDR1 is SQVTM and CDR2 is ANQGSEA. The CDR3 has 14 amino acids. The V gene end was trimmed by 5 bases and the J gene end by 4 bases; junction bases not matched to a gene: 9. CDR3 amino acids: CSVTDRGYGYGYTF. The CDR3 DNA sequence: TGCAGCGTTACTGACAGGGGATATGGCTATGGCTACACCTTC.

V gene TRBV15 combines with J gene TRBJ1-1; TRBD1 is a possible D gene (5 bases). The V end was cut by 0 bases, the J end by 4 bases, with 18 bases between. This CDR3 has 17 amino acids. CDR1 and CDR2 from the germline V gene are LNHNV and YYDKDF (reference sequence). This CDR3 reads CATSRDLTGSKVTEAFF. CDR3 coding DNA: TGTGCCACCAGCAGAGATCTTACAGGATCGAAAGTCACTGAAGCTTTCTTT.

The rearrangement joins TRBV6-5 to TRBJ1-1, with a tentative D call TRBD1 (5 bases). Trimming removed 6 bases from V and 1 base from J, with 15 bases in between. The germline gives CDR1 MNHEY, CDR2 SVGAGI. This CDR3 has 15 residues. DNA for the CDR3: TGTGCCAGCAGACCGGCGGGAAGGGGGAACACTGAAGCTTTCTTT. Translating it yields CASRPAGRGNTEAFF.

V gene TRBV4-1 combines with J gene TRBJ1-2, with D possibly TRBD1 on 5 matching bases. Germline loops: CDR1 MGHRA, CDR2 YSYEKL. Trimming took 0 bases from V and 1 from J, leaving 12 bases between them. This CDR3 contains 16 residues. CDR3 nucleotides: TGCGCCAGCAGCCAAGAAAGGCAGGGTGGTAACTATGGCTACACCTTC. The encoded protein is CASSQERQGGNYGYTF.

The chain carries TRBV6-5 and TRBJ1-1; a weak D match, TRBD1 (6 bases). Trimming removed 7 bases at V and 1 base at J, with 13 bases between. Germline CDR1 and CDR2: MNHEY and SVGAGI. The CDR3 runs 14 residues. The CDR3: CASKRNRENTEAFF. The CDR3 DNA sequence: TGTGCCAGCAAGCGGAACAGGGAGAACACTGAAGCTTTCTTT.